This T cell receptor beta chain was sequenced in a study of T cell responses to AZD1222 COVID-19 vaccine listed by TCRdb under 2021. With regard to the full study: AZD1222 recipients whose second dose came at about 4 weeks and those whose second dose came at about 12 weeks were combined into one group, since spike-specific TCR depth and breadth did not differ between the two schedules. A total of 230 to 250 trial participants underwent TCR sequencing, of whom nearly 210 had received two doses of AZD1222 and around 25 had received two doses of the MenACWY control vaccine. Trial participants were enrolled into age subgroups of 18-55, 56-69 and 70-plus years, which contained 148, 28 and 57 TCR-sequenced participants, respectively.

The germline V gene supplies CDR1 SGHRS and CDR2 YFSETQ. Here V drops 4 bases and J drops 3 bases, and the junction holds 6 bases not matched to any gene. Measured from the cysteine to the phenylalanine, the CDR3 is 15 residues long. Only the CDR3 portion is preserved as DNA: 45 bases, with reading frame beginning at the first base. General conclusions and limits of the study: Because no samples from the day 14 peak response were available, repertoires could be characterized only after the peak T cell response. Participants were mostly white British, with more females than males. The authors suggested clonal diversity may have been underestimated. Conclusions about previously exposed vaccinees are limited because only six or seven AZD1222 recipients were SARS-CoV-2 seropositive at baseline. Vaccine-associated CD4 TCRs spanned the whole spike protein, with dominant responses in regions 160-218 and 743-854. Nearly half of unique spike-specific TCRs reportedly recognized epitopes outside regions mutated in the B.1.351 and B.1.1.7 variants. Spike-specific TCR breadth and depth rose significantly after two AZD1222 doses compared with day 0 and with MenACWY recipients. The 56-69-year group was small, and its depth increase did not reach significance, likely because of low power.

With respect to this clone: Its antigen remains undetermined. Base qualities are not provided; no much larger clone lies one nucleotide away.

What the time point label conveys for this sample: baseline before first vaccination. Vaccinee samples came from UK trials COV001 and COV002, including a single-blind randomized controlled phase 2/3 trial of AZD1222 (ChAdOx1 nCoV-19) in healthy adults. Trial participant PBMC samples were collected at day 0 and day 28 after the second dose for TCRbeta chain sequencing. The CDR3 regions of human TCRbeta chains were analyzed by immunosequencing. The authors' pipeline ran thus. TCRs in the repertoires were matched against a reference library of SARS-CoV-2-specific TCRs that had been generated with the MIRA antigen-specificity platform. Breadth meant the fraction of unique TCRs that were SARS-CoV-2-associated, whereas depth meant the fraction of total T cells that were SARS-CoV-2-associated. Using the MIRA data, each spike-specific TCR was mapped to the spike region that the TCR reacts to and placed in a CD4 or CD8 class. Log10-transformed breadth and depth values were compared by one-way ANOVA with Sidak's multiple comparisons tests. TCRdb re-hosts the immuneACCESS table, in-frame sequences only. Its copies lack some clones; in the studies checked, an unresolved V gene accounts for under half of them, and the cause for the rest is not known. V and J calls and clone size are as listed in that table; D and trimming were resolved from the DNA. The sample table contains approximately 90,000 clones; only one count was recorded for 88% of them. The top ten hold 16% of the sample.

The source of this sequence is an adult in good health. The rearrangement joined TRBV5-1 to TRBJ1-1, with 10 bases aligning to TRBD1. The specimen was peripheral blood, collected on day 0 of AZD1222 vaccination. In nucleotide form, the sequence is TGCGCCAGCAGCCTAGACAGGGGGCGATACACTGAAGCTTTCTTT. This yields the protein CASSLDRGRYTEAFF.